This TCR beta chain is from a study of T cells in Graves' hyperthyroidism and ophthalmopathy. Germline lookup yields CDR1 MNHEY and CDR2 SMNVEV (reference sequence). There are 20 residues in the CDR3. Trimming pared 8 bases from V and 0 bases from J, leaving 26 bases between. With respect to this clonotype: Its target is unknown.

Findings and limits, study-wide: Ophthalmopathy and stable hyperthyroidism were told apart by a 13 V-J model.

RNA transcripts were the template for amplifying TCR beta CDR3 regions. Initially, a first-round RT-PCR of the TCR CDR3 employed the HTBI primer set. TCRdb reprocessed the multiplex PCR reads with MiXCR, giving one entry per CDR3 protein. This sample has about 290,000 distinct CDR3 sequences, with about an eighth found just once. The chain combines TRBV27 with TRBJ2-6; D might be TRBD2 (6 bases). This sequence was found in a woman aged 40 to 50 with Graves' hyperthyroidism. What was sequenced was blood. In DNA, the CDR3 is TGTGCCAGCCCACTATATCTGCGGGGAGCCAGAAGCTCTGGGGCCAACGTCCTGACTTTC. Protein sequence: CASPLYLRGARSSGANVLTF.